These T cell receptor beta chains were read from a single sample in a study of cytomegalovirus exposure and HLA in healthy donors. Generated by immunoSEQ multiplex PCR, the TCRdb table keeps only in-frame clones and is missing some. The data hold 90,000 to 120,000 clones, with 70% to 85% observed a single time. Sequencing was performed on PBMCs. The receptors derive from a male donor in good health and CMV-seronegative. Both conserved end residues are part of each CDR3. D genes are given only for firm matches. The size field is filled for only some rows; it gives once, few, many or a size class.

v_gene,j_gene,abundance,len,d_gene,CDR3aa,CDR3nt
TRBV25-1,TRBJ1-1,-,13,-,CASTIADGHEAFF,TGTGCCAGCACAATAGCGGACGGGCATGAAGCTTTCTTT
TRBV7-9,TRBJ1-1,few,14,-,CASGGTGGNTEAFF,TGTGCCAGCGGGGGAACGGGAGGGAACACTGAAGCTTTCTTT
TRBV29-1,TRBJ1-2,-,13,-,CSAETGMGAGYTF,TGCAGCGCTGAGACCGGAATGGGCGCGGGCTACACCTTC
TRBV30,TRBJ1-2,-,13,TRBD1,CATPGQGYYGYTF,TGTGCCACCCCGGGACAGGGCTACTATGGCTACACCTTC
TRBV6-1,TRBJ2-7,few,17,TRBD1,CASSVNAGTGGGYEQYF,TGTGCCAGCAGTGTCAATGCCGGGACAGGGGGGGGATACGAGCAGTACTTC
TRBV27,TRBJ2-7,few,14,TRBD2,CASTEGGSSYEQYF,TGTGCCAGCACAGAGGGCGGGAGTAGCTACGAGCAGTACTTC
TRBV2,TRBJ1-1,-,13,-,CASRTEADTEAFF,TGTGCCAGCAGGACAGAGGCGGACACTGAAGCTTTCTTT
TRBV18,TRBJ1-5,few,12,-,CASSPGDQPQHF,TGTGCCAGCTCACCCGGGGATCAGCCCCAGCATTTT
TRBV29-1,TRBJ2-3,-,15,TRBD1,CSVKPGQGATDTQYF,TGCAGCGTCAAACCGGGACAGGGGGCGACAGATACGCAGTATTTT
TRBV20-1,TRBJ1-1,-,10,-,CSARSGGAFF,TGCAGTGCTAGGAGCGGGGGGGCTTTCTTT
TRBV4-2,TRBJ2-2,once,17,TRBD2,CASSQHKGLAGAGELFF,TGTGCCAGCAGCCAACACAAAGGGCTAGCGGGAGCCGGGGAGCTGTTTTTT
TRBV10-3,TRBJ2-3,-,14,-,CAIRGGTSTDTQYF,TGTGCCATCAGGGGCGGGACTAGCACAGATACGCAGTATTTT
TRBV28,TRBJ1-5,-,12,-,CASDSLNQPQHF,TGTGCCAGCGACAGTCTCAATCAGCCCCAGCATTTT
TRBV27,TRBJ2-1,-,16,TRBD1,CASSGTGPTTGNEQFF,TGTGCCAGCAGTGGGACAGGGCCCACCACCGGGAATGAGCAGTTCTTC
TRBV5-4,TRBJ2-1,-,17,TRBD2,CASSLSSSGRAYNEQFF,TGTGCCAGCAGCTTGAGTTCTAGCGGGAGAGCCTACAATGAGCAGTTCTTC
TRBV28,TRBJ2-5,few,16,TRBD2,CASSLTSGRPKETQYF,TGTGCCAGCAGTTTAACTAGCGGGAGACCAAAAGAGACCCAGTACTTC
TRBV6-5,TRBJ2-1,-,15,-,CASSPSPVSYNEQFF,TGTGCCAGCAGTCCGTCCCCGGTATCCTACAATGAGCAGTTCTTC
TRBV13,TRBJ2-3,once,15,-,CASSRLALSRDTQYF,TGTGCCAGCAGCCGCCTAGCGTTGAGTAGAGATACGCAGTATTTT
TRBV2,TRBJ1-3,-,17,-,CASSGSFEDPSGNTIYF,TGTGCCAGCAGTGGGTCGTTTGAGGATCCCTCTGGAAACACCATATATTTT
TRBV18,TRBJ1-1,-,15,TRBD1,CASSRRDSSNTEAFF,TGTGCCAGCTCACGTCGGGACAGCTCGAACACTGAAGCTTTCTTT
TRBV28,TRBJ2-6,-,21,TRBD1,CATLDTPGRGQGGSGANVLTF,TGTGCCACCCTCGATACACCCGGTCGGGGACAGGGTGGCTCTGGGGCCAACGTCCTGACTTTC
TRBV7-9,TRBJ1-1,-,13,-,CASSRGMGTEAFF,TGTGCCAGCAGCCGGGGGATGGGCACTGAAGCTTTCTTT
TRBV7-2,TRBJ1-2,-,15,-,CASSLEARGIYGYTF,TGTGCCAGCAGCTTAGAAGCTCGGGGAATCTATGGCTACACCTTC
TRBV2,TRBJ2-1,-,13,-,CASSGRGSDEQFF,TGTGCCAGCAGTGGCCGAGGTAGCGATGAGCAGTTCTTC
TRBV29-1,TRBJ2-3,-,16,TRBD2,CSVEDRSGGRPDTQYF,TGCAGCGTTGAAGATCGAAGTGGCGGGAGGCCAGATACGCAGTATTTT
TRBV18,TRBJ2-3,-,12,-,CASSPYSGTQYF,TGTGCCAGCTCACCCTACTCCGGTACGCAGTATTTT
TRBV4-1,TRBJ2-1,-,12,-,CASSQEGPVPFF,TGCGCCAGCAGCCAAGAGGGGCCAGTCCCGTTCTTC
TRBV6-4,TRBJ2-2,-,17,TRBD2,CASRKKTSGRDTGELFF,TGTGCCAGCAGAAAAAAAACTAGCGGGAGAGACACCGGGGAGCTGTTTTTT
TRBV10-1,TRBJ2-1,-,16,TRBD2,CASKGLAARHDNEQFF,TGCGCCAGCAAGGGACTAGCGGCACGCCACGACAATGAGCAGTTCTTC
TRBV2,TRBJ1-3,-,14,-,CASSNSYSGNTIYF,TGTGCCAGCAGTAACTCGTACTCTGGAAACACCATATATTTT
TRBV19,TRBJ2-7,few,14,-,CASSMRGSSYEQYF,TGTGCCAGTAGTATGCGGGGATCATCCTACGAGCAGTACTTC
TRBV5-4,TRBJ2-3,-,16,TRBD2,CASSGGLAPYTDTQYF,TGTGCCAGCAGCGGGGGACTAGCCCCATATACGGATACGCAGTATTTT
TRBV2,TRBJ2-1,-,13,-,CASKPEVYNEQFF,TGTGCCAGCAAACCGGAGGTTTACAATGAGCAGTTCTTC
TRBV25-1,TRBJ2-7,-,16,-,CASSPKAPTGTYEQYF,TGTGCCAGCAGCCCCAAAGCCCCCACAGGGACCTACGAGCAGTACTTC
TRBV30,TRBJ1-3,-,17,TRBD1,CAWSRGTGGSSGNTIYF,TGTGCCTGGAGTAGGGGGACAGGGGGCTCCTCTGGAAACACCATATATTTT
TRBV6-5,TRBJ1-1,-,14,-,CASSYGQGRTEAFF,TGTGCCAGCAGTTACGGGCAGGGGAGAACGGAAGCTTTCTTT
TRBV6-4,TRBJ2-7,once,17,-,CASSPSETPLTYYEQYF,TGTGCCAGCAGCCCATCAGAGACTCCACTCACTTATTACGAGCAGTACTTC
TRBV4-1,TRBJ1-5,-,15,-,CASSQDPHSNQPQHF,TGCGCCAGCAGCCAAGATCCACATAGCAATCAGCCCCAGCATTTT
TRBV21-1,TRBJ2-7,-,15,-,CASSKATSSSGEQYF,TGTGCCAGCAGCAAAGCGACCAGCTCCTCGGGTGAGCAGTACTTC
TRBV7-9,TRBJ2-7,-,12,-,CASSSSSYEQYF,TGTGCCAGCAGCAGTAGCAGCTACGAGCAGTACTTC
TRBV5-1,TRBJ2-7,-,14,-,CASSLAGGSYEQYF,TGCGCCAGCAGCTTGGCCGGGGGTTCCTACGAGCAGTACTTC
TRBV9,TRBJ2-1,-,18,TRBD2,CASSVGSSGSLSYNEQFF,TGTGCCAGCAGCGTAGGGTCTAGCGGGAGCCTCTCCTACAATGAGCAGTTCTTC
TRBV18,TRBJ1-1,-,15,-,CASSPNGNMNTEAFF,TGTGCCAGCTCACCTAACGGGAATATGAACACTGAAGCTTTCTTT
TRBV28,TRBJ1-1,-,16,-,CASSLKDRVLNTEAFF,TGTGCCAGCAGTTTAAAGGACAGAGTTTTGAACACTGAAGCTTTCTTT
TRBV5-4,TRBJ2-7,-,16,TRBD2,CASSWGRDYSSYEQYF,TGTGCCAGCAGCTGGGGCCGGGACTACTCCTCCTACGAGCAGTACTTC
TRBV2,TRBJ2-5,once,15,TRBD2,CASSNRLAVQETQYF,TGTGCCAGCAGTAACAGACTAGCGGTCCAAGAGACCCAGTACTTC
TRBV10-3,TRBJ2-5,-,12,-,CAISGQQETQYF,TGTGCCATCAGTGGGCAGCAAGAGACCCAGTACTTC
TRBV13,TRBJ2-5,-,17,TRBD2,CASSFRLPSGRTETQYF,TGTGCCAGCAGCTTTCGGCTCCCTAGCGGGAGAACAGAGACCCAGTACTTC
TRBV19,TRBJ1-5,-,14,-,CASIGGYSNQPQHF,TGTGCCAGTATCGGGGGGTATAGCAATCAGCCCCAGCATTTT